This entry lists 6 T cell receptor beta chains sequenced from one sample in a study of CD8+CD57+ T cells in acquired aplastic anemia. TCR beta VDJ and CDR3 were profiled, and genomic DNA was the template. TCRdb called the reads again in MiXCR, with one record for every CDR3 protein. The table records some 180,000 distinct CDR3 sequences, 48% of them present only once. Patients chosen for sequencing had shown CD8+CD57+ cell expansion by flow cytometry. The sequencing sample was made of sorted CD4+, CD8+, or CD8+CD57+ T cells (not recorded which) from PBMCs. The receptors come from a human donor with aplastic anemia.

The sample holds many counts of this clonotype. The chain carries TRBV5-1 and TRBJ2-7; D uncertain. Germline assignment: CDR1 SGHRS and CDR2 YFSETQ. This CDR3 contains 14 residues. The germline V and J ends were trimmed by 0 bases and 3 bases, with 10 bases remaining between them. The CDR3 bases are TGCGCCAGCAGCTTGGTTGTGGGTAACTACGAGCAGTACTTC. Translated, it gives CASSLVVGNYEQYF.

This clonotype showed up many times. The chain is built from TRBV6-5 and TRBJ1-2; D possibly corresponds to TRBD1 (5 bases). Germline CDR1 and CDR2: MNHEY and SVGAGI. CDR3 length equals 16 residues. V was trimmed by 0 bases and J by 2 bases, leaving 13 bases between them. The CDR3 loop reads CASSYSMRRGNYGYTF. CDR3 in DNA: TGTGCCAGCAGTTACTCGATGAGAAGGGGAAACTATGGCTACACCTTC.

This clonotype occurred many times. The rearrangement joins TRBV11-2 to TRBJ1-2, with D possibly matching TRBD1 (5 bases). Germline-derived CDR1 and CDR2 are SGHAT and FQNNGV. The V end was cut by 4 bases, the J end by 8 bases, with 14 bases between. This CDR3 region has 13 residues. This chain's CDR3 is CASSSTGWVGYTF. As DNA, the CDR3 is TGTGCCAGCAGCTCCACAGGATGGGTCGGCTACACCTTC.

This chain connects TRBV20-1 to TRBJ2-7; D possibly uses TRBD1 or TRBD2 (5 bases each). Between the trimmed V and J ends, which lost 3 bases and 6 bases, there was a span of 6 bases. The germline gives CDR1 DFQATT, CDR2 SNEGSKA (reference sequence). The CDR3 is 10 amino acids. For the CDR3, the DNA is TGCAGTGCTAGCGGGGCCGAGCAGTACTTC. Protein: CSASGAEQYF.

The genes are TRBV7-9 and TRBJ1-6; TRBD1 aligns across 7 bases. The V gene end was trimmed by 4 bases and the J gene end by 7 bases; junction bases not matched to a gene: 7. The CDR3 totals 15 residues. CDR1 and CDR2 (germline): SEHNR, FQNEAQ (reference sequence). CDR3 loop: CASSSAGGGNSPLHF. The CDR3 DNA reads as TGTGCCAGCAGCTCTGCAGGGGGGGGGAATTCACCCCTCCACTTT.

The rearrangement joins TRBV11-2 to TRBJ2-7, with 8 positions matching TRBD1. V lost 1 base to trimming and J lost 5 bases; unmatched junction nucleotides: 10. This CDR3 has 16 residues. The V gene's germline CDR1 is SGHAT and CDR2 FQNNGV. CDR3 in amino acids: CASSLVPGQGSDEQYF. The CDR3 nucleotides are TGTGCCAGCAGCTTAGTCCCCGGACAGGGTAGCGACGAGCAGTACTTC.